This T cell receptor (beta chain) emerged from a study of CD8 T cells in Susac syndrome. This CDR3 contains 10 residues. Between the trimmed V and J ends, which lost 2 bases and 6 bases, there was a span of 4 bases. Germline CDR1 and CDR2: GTSNPN and SVGIG (reference sequence). RNA amounts of about 0.5 to 1 ug underwent reverse transcription with random hexamers. One entry per CDR3 protein results from TCRdb running MiXCR on the immunoSEQ multiplex PCR reads. The sample contains roughly 190,000 distinct CDR3 sequences, about 93% of which appear only once. The TCR sequence derives from a human donor in good health. The source material was CD4+ T cells from PBMCs. This chain joins TRBV30 and TRBJ1-2; no clear D gene. The CDR3 spells CAWSKDGYTF. DNA of the CDR3: TGTGCCTGGAGTAAAGATGGCTACACCTTC.